These 14 T cell receptor beta chains came from one sample sequenced in a study of molecular identifiers for immune sequencing clone quantification. TCRdb reanalysed the PCR reads using MiXCR and keeps one entry per CDR3 protein. The top ten clones hold 1.5% to 1.8% of a sample with 60,000 to 80,000 distinct CDR3 sequences, under 20% of them seen once. The sample consisted of naive CD8+ T cells from blood, with Jurkat cell RNA spiked in. Subset denoted: FACS-sorted CD8+CD4-CCR7+CD45RA+ naive T cells. The source is a human donor in good health. Some libraries in this study had Jurkat cell RNA spiked in.

At least ten counts were recorded for this clonotype. This chain links TRBV7-6 with TRBJ2-1; 9 bases match TRBD1. CDR3 size: 15 residues. V lost 2 bases and J lost 6; bases outside the gene matches: 5. The germline V gene has CDR1 SGHVS and CDR2 FNYEAQ. CDR3 amino acids: CASSLSGQGINEQFF. The CDR3 coding sequence is TGTGCCAGCAGCTTAAGCGGACAGGGGATCAATGAGCAGTTCTTC. The entire variable domain, with the rest obtained from reference TRBV7-6 and TRBJ2-1, is as follows: GAGVSQSPRYKVTKRGQDVALRCDPISGHVSLYWYRQALGQGPEFLTYFNYEAQQDKSGLPNDRFSAERPEGSISTLTIQRTEQRDSAMYRCASSLSGQGINEQFFGPGTRLTVL.

This clonotype was recorded a few times. The gene calls are TRBV11-3 and TRBJ2-7; D gene uncertain. Germline CDR1 SGHNT, CDR2 YENEEA. Trimming stripped 2 bases from V and 3 bases from J, with 8 bases between. This CDR3 region has 13 residues. The DNA for the CDR3 is TGTGCCAGCAGCTTAAGCCAGATCTACGAGCAGTACTTC. It translates to CASSLSQIYEQYF.

As for this clonotype: This may be a read error: a much more frequent sequence differs by one nucleotide. V gene TRBV6-5 combines with J gene TRBJ2-6; the D gene is possibly TRBD1 (6 bases). The CDR3 has 18 residues. Germline assignment: CDR1 MNHEY and CDR2 SVGAGI. The CDR3 reads CAGSYSTGQLSGANVLTF. DNA of the CDR3: TGTGCCGGCAGTTACTCTACCGGACAGCTCTCTGGGGCCAACGTCCTGACTTTC.

Many counts were recorded for this clonotype. The chain couples TRBV12-3 or TRBV12-4 to TRBJ1-1; no definite D call. The CDR3 covers 14 residues. V gave up 5 bases and J gave up 2 bases, with 12 bases separating them. CDR3 DNA sequence: TGTGCCAGCAGTCACACGACCAGTAACACTGAAGCTTTCTTT. As protein: CASSHTTSNTEAFF.

Ten or more counts support this clonotype. V gene TRBV28 combines with J gene TRBJ2-7, with D possibly being TRBD1 (6 bases). Trimming pared 5 bases from V and 2 bases from J, leaving 13 bases between. The CDR3 has 14 amino acids. Germline lookup yields CDR1 MDHEN and CDR2 SYDVKM. CDR3 nucleotide sequence: TGTGCCAGCAGTCACGGACAGACAGCCTACGAGCAGTACTTC. As protein: CASSHGQTAYEQYF. Complete variable domain (other parts from reference TRBV28 and TRBJ2-7): DVKVTQSSRYLVKRTGEKVFLECVQDMDHENMFWYRQDPGLGLRLIYFSYDVKMKEKGDIPEGYSVSREKKERFSLILESASTNQTSMYLCASSHGQTAYEQYFGPGTRLTVT.

This clonotype was counted ten times or more. This chain uses TRBV11-2 with TRBJ2-1; no reliable D call. Germline lookup yields CDR1 SGHAT and CDR2 FQNNGV. The V gene lost 5 bases and the J gene lost 1 base, with 21 bases spanning the gap. CDR3 size: 18 residues. DNA of the CDR3: TGTGCCAGCAGCCCGACCAGTGGACCCGATGGGTCCTACAATGAGCAGTTCTTC. Translating it yields CASSPTSGPDGSYNEQFF.

Concerning this clonotype itself: This sequence may be a read error, since a much larger clone differs from it by one base. The rearrangement links TRBV13 to TRBJ1-1; 7 bases are shared with TRBD1. The CDR3 is made up of 15 amino acids. The germline gives CDR1 PRHDT, CDR2 FYEKMQ (reference sequence). CDR3 nucleotides: TGTGCCAGCAGCTTAGGGGGGACAGTTAACACTGAAGCTCTCTTT. It specifies CASSLGGTVNTEALF.

A note on this clonotype: A much larger clone sits a single nucleotide away, making a read error possible. The rearrangement uses TRBV9 and TRBJ1-1, with D possibly TRBD1 on 5 matching bases. The CDR3 length is 13 residues. V shed 0 bases and J shed 6 bases, with 9 bases lying between them. Germline V gene sequence: CDR1 SGDLS, CDR2 YYNGEE. The CDR3 nucleotides read TGTGCCAGCAGCGTAGCTGCAGGGCCTGAAGCTTTCTTT. As protein: CASSVAAGPEAFF.

This clonotype showed up many times. The V gene is TRBV7-9, the J gene TRBJ2-7, with TRBD1 matching 8 bases. Germline loops: CDR1 SEHNR, CDR2 FQNEAQ (reference sequence). The J segment lost 5 bases and the V segment lost 5 bases, leaving 2 bases of the junction unmatched. This CDR3 contains 12 residues. This chain's CDR3 is CASSTTGDEQYF. The CDR3 DNA follows: TGTGCCAGCAGCACGACAGGGGACGAGCAGTACTTC. The whole variable domain, remainder taken from reference TRBV7-9 and TRBJ2-7, is DTGVSQNPRHKITKRGQNVTFRCDPISEHNRLYWYRQTLGQGPEFLTYFQNEAQLEKSRLLSDRFSAERPKGSFSTLEIQRTEQGDSAMYLCASSTTGDEQYFGPGTRLTVT.

In the case of this clonotype: A much more abundant neighbour one base away suggests this may be a read error. The chain combines TRBV24-1 with TRBJ2-2; 8 bases are a match to TRBD1. The germline V gene has CDR1 KGHDR and CDR2 SFDVKD. The CDR3 runs 17 residues. V was pared by 8 bases and J by 6 bases, with 16 bases of the junction left unmatched. This chain's CDR3 is CATTHQEAGGYAGELFF. CDR3 nucleotides: TGTGCCACCACCCACCAGGAGGCAGGGGGCTACGCCGGGGAGCTGTTTTTT.

With regard to this clonotype: A much larger clone lies a single base off, so this may be a read error. This sequence joins TRBV3-1 and TRBJ1-1; D is undetermined. The CDR3 has 11 amino acids. Germline V gene sequence: CDR1 LGHDT, CDR2 YNNKEL (reference sequence). The CDR3, as DNA: TGTGCCAGCAGCCAAGATTATAAGGAGTCCTTT. It yields the protein CASSQDYKESF.

This clonotype was observed many times. V and J are TRBV3-1 and TRBJ2-7, with TRBD2 matching 10 bases. The CDR3 contains 15 residues. Germline CDR1 reads LGHDT; CDR2 reads YNNKEL (reference sequence). After removal of 1 base from V and 2 bases from J, the junction contained 2 bases not matched to a gene. CDR3 loop: CASSQASGSTYEQYF. CDR3 sequence (DNA): TGTGCCAGCAGCCAAGCTAGCGGGAGCACCTACGAGCAGTACTTC.

This clonotype was seen many times. The chain employs TRBV7-9 and TRBJ1-1; no reliable D call. The germline V gene encodes CDR1 SEHNR and CDR2 FQNEAQ (reference sequence). The CDR3 runs 14 residues. V lost 6 bases and J 3 bases, leaving 14 bases between the germline ends. The CDR3 coding sequence is TGTGCCAGCAGTCGAGTAGCAGGACACACTGAAGCTTTCTTT. It specifies CASSRVAGHTEAFF.

This clonotype was seen only once. With a much larger clone just one base away, this may be a read error. The CDR3 does not end in the conserved phenylalanine or tryptophan, so this is likely a read error. J is TRBJ2-7 and V is TRBV20-1, with 7 bases lining up with TRBD1. Germline-derived CDR1 and CDR2 are DFQATT and SNEGSKA (reference sequence). This CDR3 contains 11 residues. Germline trimming cut 6 bases from V and 3 bases from J; bases unmatched to any gene: 2. This CDR3 reads CSAGQVYEQYL. CDR3 nucleotide sequence: TGCAGTGCCGGACAGGTCTACGAGCAGTACCTC.